One and the same sample provided the 23 T cell receptor beta chains below, sequenced in a study of control samples from healthy donors and cancer patients. Here immunoSEQ multiplex PCR was the method, and the copy in TCRdb shows in-frame clones only, minus some. Of under 150,000 clones listed, 88% were seen once; the top ten hold 3.4%. Sequenced material: blood. Source of these receptors: a man between 40 and 49 years old in good health.

This clone was observed a few times. The chain employs TRBV29-1 and TRBJ1-2; D uncertain. CDR1 is SQVTM and CDR2 is ANQGSEA in the germline V gene. The germline V and J ends were trimmed by 5 bases and 3 bases, with 10 bases remaining between them. The CDR3 sequence is 12 residues long. CDR3: CSVQEEDYGYTF. Here the CDR3 DNA reads TGCAGCGTTCAGGAGGAGGACTATGGCTACACCTTC.

This CDR3 reads CATSDSRTGPSGKLFF. In DNA form, the CDR3 reads TGTGCCACCAGTGATTCCCGGACAGGTCCCTCAGGGAAACTGTTTTTT. The chain couples TRBV24-1 to TRBJ1-4, with TRBD1 identical over 7 bases. V lost 2 bases, J lost 11 bases, and 13 bases stayed unmatched. This CDR3 is 16 amino acids long. The germline CDR1 and CDR2 sequences are KGHDR and SFDVKD.

This CDR3 is CASSHKGYTIYF. The CDR3 nucleotides read TGTGCCAGCAGCCATAAGGGATACACCATATATTTT. The chain employs TRBV3-1 (or the pseudogene TRBV3-2) and TRBJ1-3, with unresolved D. Germline-derived CDR1 and CDR2 are LGHDT and YNNKEL (reference sequence). V was shortened by 3 bases and J by 8 bases, with 8 bases between the two germline ends. The CDR3 runs to 12 residues.

This sequence joins TRBV5-6 and TRBJ1-1, with D possibly matching TRBD1 (5 bases). Germline values: CDR1 SGHDT, CDR2 YYEEEE. V was clipped by 2 bases and J by 1 base, with 15 bases between them. The CDR3 has 16 residues. DNA of the CDR3: TGTGCCAGCAGCTTTTATATCTCCGGGGGGAACACTGAAGCTTTCTTT. Its translation is CASSFYISGGNTEAFF.

The chain is built from TRBV6-4 and TRBJ1-2; TRBD1 matches at 9 bases. Germline V gene lookup returns CDR1 MRHNA and CDR2 SNTAGT. V lost 5 bases, J lost 7 bases, and 8 bases stayed unmatched. This CDR3 contains 14 residues. The CDR3 here is CASSPGTGLGGYTF. CDR3 bases: TGTGCCAGCAGTCCCGGGACAGGGTTGGGTGGCTACACCTTC.

The V call is TRBV29-1, the J call TRBJ1-1, with TRBD1 matching over 7 bases. Germline CDR1 reads SQVTM; CDR2 reads ANQGSEA. V gave up 5 bases and J gave up 2 bases; unmatched junction bases: 8. This CDR3 region has 14 residues. This chain's CDR3 is CSVLKGARNTEAFF. CDR3 DNA sequence: TGCAGCGTTCTTAAGGGGGCGCGTAACACTGAAGCTTTCTTT. The full variable domain, with the rest looked up from reference TRBV29-1 and TRBJ1-1, is SAVISQKPSRDICQRGTSLTIQCQVDSQVTMMFWYRQQPGQSLTLIATANQGSEATYESGFVIDKFPISRPNLTFSTLTVSNMSPEDSSIYLCSVLKGARNTEAFFGQGTRLTVV.

The CDR3 DNA reads as TGTGCCACGAGGGGTGGGAAGAACACTGAAGCTTTCTTT. Protein product: CATRGGKNTEAFF. V gene TRBV24-1 combines with J gene TRBJ1-1, with D perhaps matching TRBD1 (5 bases). Germline CDR1 reads KGHDR; CDR2 reads SFDVKD. The CDR3 consists of 13 residues. V was cut by 10 bases and J by 1 base, with 12 bases left in between.

The V and J genes are TRBV6-4 and TRBJ2-2; 9 bases are a match to TRBD2. The trim removed 3 bases at V and 5 bases at J, leaving 4 bases unmatched. The CDR3 consists of 15 residues. The germline V gene has CDR1 MRHNA and CDR2 SNTAGT. CDR3 in DNA: TGTGCCAGCAGTGAGCGGGGGGGCAGGACCGGGGAGCTGTTTTTT. This translates into CASSERGGRTGELFF.

The V gene is TRBV10-2, the J gene TRBJ2-1; 11 bases are a match to TRBD2. J lost 6 bases, V lost 5 bases, and 6 bases had no gene match. Germline lookup yields CDR1 WSHSY and CDR2 SAAADI. This CDR3 is 15 amino acids long. The chain's CDR3 is CASSLSGGASNEQFF. As DNA, the CDR3 is TGCGCCAGCAGTCTTAGCGGGGGGGCCTCCAATGAGCAGTTCTTC.

The chain links TRBV30 to TRBJ2-2, with 7 bases fitting TRBD2. CDR1 is GTSNPN and CDR2 is SVGIG in the germline V gene (reference sequence). V trimming: 5 bases; J trimming: 3 bases; junction bases outside the gene matches: 6. This CDR3 contains 14 residues. The CDR3 here is CAWAAGRYTGELFF. DNA for the CDR3: TGTGCCTGGGCAGCGGGGAGGTACACCGGGGAGCTGTTTTTT. Looking up the rest from reference TRBV30 and TRBJ2-2 gives the full variable domain: SQTIHQWPATLVQPVGSPLSLECTVEGTSNPNLYWYRQAAGRGLQLLFYSVGIGQISSEVPQNLSASRPQDRQFILSSKKLLLSDSGFYLCAWAAGRYTGELFFGEGSRLTVL.

This clone was counted between two and nine times. The CDR3 spells CASSQDLGASRTGELFF. The CDR3 nucleotides read TGTGCCAGCAGCCAAGATCTAGGCGCATCCCGAACCGGGGAGCTGTTTTTT. The chain links TRBV3-1 (or the pseudogene TRBV3-2) to TRBJ2-2; D is unresolved. The CDR3 is 17 residues long. Trimming cost V 0 bases and J 5 bases, with 16 bases left between them. The germline V gene has CDR1 LGHDT and CDR2 YNNKEL (reference sequence).

The CDR3 loop is CASSLGQKINQPQHF. In DNA, the CDR3 is TGTGCCAGCAGCTTAGGACAGAAAATCAATCAGCCCCAGCATTTT. The genes are TRBV5-8 and TRBJ1-5, with D maybe TRBD1 (6 bases). Germline V gene lookup returns CDR1 SGHTS and CDR2 YDEGEE. The CDR3 sequence is 15 residues long. Trimming shortened V by 2 bases and J by 3 bases, and 12 bases separated the two germline ends.

CDR3 region: CASSLGNSPSSYEQYF. For the CDR3, the DNA is TGTGCCAGCAGCTTAGGGAACAGCCCGAGCTCCTACGAGCAGTACTTC. V usage is TRBV13 and J usage is TRBJ2-7; unclear D gene. Germline V lookup: CDR1 PRHDT, CDR2 FYEKMQ (reference sequence). The CDR3 extends over 16 amino acids. V dropped 0 bases and J dropped 0 bases, with 12 bases sitting between them. The variable domain in full, completed from reference TRBV13 and TRBJ2-7, reads AAGVIQSPRHLIKEKRETATLKCYPIPRHDTVYWYQQGPGQDPQFLISFYEKMQSDKGSIPDRFSAQQFSDYHSELNMSSLELGDSALYFCASSLGNSPSSYEQYFGPGTRLTVT.

Here the CDR3 reads CASSLIDGGQYF. DNA of the CDR3: TGTGCCAGCAGCTTGATTGACGGTGGCCAGTACTTC. The rearrangement links TRBV5-6 to TRBJ2-5; D uncertain. The germline CDR1 and CDR2 sequences are SGHDT and YYEEEE. This CDR3 is built from 12 residues. V lost 1 base and J 10 bases, leaving 11 bases between the germline ends.

V usage is TRBV30 and J usage is TRBJ2-3; TRBD2 matches 7 bases. Germline V lookup: CDR1 GTSNPN, CDR2 SVGIG (reference sequence). The CDR3 is 14 amino acids. The V gene end was trimmed by 3 bases and the J gene end by 1 base; junction bases not matched to a gene: 4. CDR3 in amino acids: CAWSVAGRTDTQYF. As DNA, the CDR3 is TGTGCCTGGAGCGTAGCGGGCCGCACAGATACGCAGTATTTT.

This rearrangement joins TRBV28 to TRBJ1-5, with D perhaps TRBD1 (5 bases). Between the trimmed V and J ends, which lost 7 bases and 3 bases, there was a span of 13 bases. Germline loops: CDR1 MDHEN, CDR2 SYDVKM. This CDR3 is built from 14 residues. CDR3 DNA: TGTGCCAGCAATCCCTCAGGGACCAATCAGCCCCAGCATTTT. It codes for CASNPSGTNQPQHF.

The chain recombines TRBV5-1 with TRBJ1-1; TRBD1 might be the D (6 bases). Trimming stripped 3 bases from V and 0 bases from J, with 27 bases between. Germline V gene data show CDR1 as SGHRS and CDR2 as YFSETQ. The length of the CDR3 is 20 residues. Here the CDR3 reads CASSSSWGANPSRMNTEAFF. The DNA of the CDR3 is TGCGCCAGCAGCTCCTCCTGGGGGGCCAACCCAAGCCGGATGAACACTGAAGCTTTCTTT.

The rearrangement joins TRBV20-1 to TRBJ2-2; 8 nucleotides agree with TRBD2. This CDR3 comprises 15 residues. The V gene's germline CDR1 is DFQATT and CDR2 SNEGSKA (reference sequence). The V segment lost 3 bases and the J segment 0 bases; nucleotides outside the gene matches: 3. CDR3 DNA sequence: TGCAGTGCTAGTGCGGGGGGCTCGAACACCGGGGAGCTGTTTTTT. Amino acid sequence: CSASAGGSNTGELFF.

The chain links TRBV7-8 to TRBJ2-3; 10 positions agree with TRBD2. The CDR3 is made up of 15 amino acids. CDR1 and CDR2 from the germline V gene are SGHVS and FQNEAQ. V lost 2 bases and J lost 6; bases outside the gene matches: 5. The chain's CDR3 is CASSLSGGAGDTQYF. CDR3 DNA: TGTGCCAGCAGCTTAAGCGGGGGGGCTGGGGATACGCAGTATTTT.

This clone was seen only once. The CDR3 protein is CATSRDPGGANEQFF. The CDR3 coding sequence is TGTGCCACCAGCAGAGACCCCGGCGGAGCCAATGAGCAGTTCTTC. The chain links TRBV15 to TRBJ2-1; D unclear. Germline CDR1 LNHNV, CDR2 YYDKDF (reference sequence). The V end lost 0 bases, the J end lost 6 bases, and 12 bases lay between the germline ends. The CDR3 has 15 amino acids.

The chain uses TRBV6-6 and TRBJ1-1, with D perhaps TRBD1 (6 bases). The CDR3 consists of 13 residues. The V and J ends lost 6 bases and 3 bases respectively, with 11 bases between them. Germline V gene sequence: CDR1 MNHNY, CDR2 SVGAGI (reference sequence). The CDR3 loop is CASRDGQHTEAFF. In DNA form, the CDR3 reads TGTGCCAGCAGGGACGGACAGCACACTGAAGCTTTCTTT.

The chain combines TRBV4-1 with TRBJ1-5; D remains ambiguous. The germline gives CDR1 MGHRA, CDR2 YSYEKL. CDR3 size: 14 residues. V lost 3 bases and J lost 3, with 9 bases in between. CDR3 bases: TGCGCCAGCAGCCAGGACGGATACAATCAGCCCCAGCATTTT. Its translation is CASSQDGYNQPQHF.

This clone was recorded only once. J is TRBJ1-2 and V is TRBV5-5; 7 bases map to TRBD1. In germline, CDR1 is SGHKS, CDR2 YYEKEE (reference sequence). The CDR3 extends over 14 amino acids. The V segment lost 5 bases and the J segment 4 bases; nucleotides outside the gene matches: 8. The CDR3 spells CASSPGGPSYGYTF. The CDR3 coding sequence is TGTGCCAGCAGTCCAGGGGGACCATCCTATGGCTACACCTTC.